These 32 T cell receptor beta chains originate from one sample sequenced in a study of CD8 T cells in Susac syndrome. Reverse transcription of roughly 0.5 to 1 ug RNA used random hexamers. TCRdb re-derived calls from the immunoSEQ multiplex PCR reads in MiXCR, one entry per CDR3 protein. The table includes 150,000 to 200,000 distinct CDR3 sequences, about 93% detected once. Sample: CD4+ T cells from PBMCs. These receptors were obtained from a human donor in good health.

The chain carries TRBV6-1 and TRBJ2-1, with TRBD1 matching 10 bases. The CDR3 extends over 11 amino acids. The V gene's germline CDR1 is MNHNS and CDR2 SASEGT. V was pared by 7 bases and J by 14 bases, with 5 bases of the junction left unmatched. The CDR3 DNA is TGTGCCAGCACCATCGGGACAGGGGAGTTCTTC. Protein sequence: CASTIGTGEFF.

DNA for the CDR3: TGTGCCAGCAGTTACCGGGTGGGACATCATTTGGGGGAGCTGTTTTTT. Translated: CASSYRVGHHLGELFF. The rearrangement joins TRBV6-5 to TRBJ2-2, with TRBD1 as a possible D gene (6 bases). Trimming took 2 bases from V and 8 from J, leaving 18 bases between them. The CDR3 totals 16 residues. Germline loops: CDR1 MNHEY, CDR2 SVGAGI.

As to this clonotype: The CDR3 does not end in the conserved phenylalanine or tryptophan, so this is likely a read error. It is unclear where the CDR3 begins or ends on the DNA, so no DNA is shown, and the CDR3 is as TCRdb lists it. The rearrangement uses TRBV30 and TRBJ2-1; the table's D call TRBD2 went unverified against the DNA. Germline V gene data show CDR1 as GTSNPN and CDR2 as SVGIG (reference sequence). 13 amino acids form the CDR3, both terminal residues included. The CDR3 sequence: CAWSATSGTRTFV.

This clonotype has only one observation. The gene calls are TRBV30 and TRBJ1-2, with no clear D. The CDR3 totals 12 residues. Trimming took 8 bases from V and 2 from J, leaving 12 bases between them. Germline loops: CDR1 GTSNPN, CDR2 SVGIG (reference sequence). CDR3 nucleotide sequence: TGTGCCGGCTTGTTGGGGAACTATGGCTACACCTTC. Translation: CAGLLGNYGYTF.

CDR3 nucleotide sequence: TGTGCCAGCAGCTTAGCGCGGCGGGGGGACGGGGCCAACGTCCTGACTTTC. Protein: CASSLARRGDGANVLTF. The chain recombines TRBV7-2 with TRBJ2-6; TRBD2 matches at 8 bases. This CDR3 comprises 17 residues. J gave up 4 bases and V 0 bases, and 5 bases lay outside the gene matches. CDR1 is SGHTA, CDR2 FQGNSA, per germline. The variable domain in full, with the rest retrieved from reference TRBV7-2 and TRBJ2-6, is GAGVSQSPSNKVTEKGKDVELRCDPISGHTALYWYRQSLGQGLEFLIYFQGNSAPDKSGLPSDRFSAERTGGSVSTLTIQRTQQEDSAVYLCASSLARRGDGANVLTFGAGSRLTVL.

The rearrangement uses TRBV9 and TRBJ2-1; D is unclear. The CDR3 is 15 residues long. The V gene lost 0 bases and the J gene lost 4 bases, with 11 bases spanning the gap. Germline CDR1 SGDLS, CDR2 YYNGEE. In DNA, the CDR3 is TGTGCCAGCAGCGTAGGAGTGGTGGGGTACAATGAGCAGTTCTTC. Translating it yields CASSVGVVGYNEQFF.

The rearrangement links TRBV15 to TRBJ2-5, with unresolved D. Germline V gene data show CDR1 as LNHNV and CDR2 as YYDKDF (reference sequence). Trimming took 0 bases from V and 5 from J, leaving 13 bases between them. The CDR3 contains 15 residues. The CDR3 region is CATSRDRAPEETQYF. Here the CDR3 DNA reads TGTGCCACCAGCAGAGACCGGGCCCCTGAGGAGACCCAGTACTTC.

This rearrangement joins TRBV4-1 to TRBJ1-1, with 7 nucleotides matching TRBD1. Germline V gives CDR1 MGHRA, CDR2 YSYEKL. The CDR3 is made up of 15 amino acids. V was pared by 0 bases and J by 5 bases, with 6 bases of the junction left unmatched. Here the CDR3 reads CASSQDSRGGTEAFF. The CDR3 DNA follows: TGCGCCAGCAGCCAAGATTCCAGGGGGGGAACTGAAGCTTTCTTT.

This clonotype was detected only once. The J gene is TRBJ2-7, the V gene TRBV15; D is ambiguous. From germline, CDR1 is LNHNV and CDR2 YYDKDF (reference sequence). Between the trimmed V and J ends, which lost 0 bases and 5 bases, there was a span of 8 bases. CDR3 length: 13 residues. The CDR3 loop is CATSREQKNEQYF. The CDR3 bases are TGTGCCACCAGCAGAGAACAGAAGAACGAGCAGTACTTC.

This chain joins TRBV20-1 and TRBJ1-1; 7 bases fit TRBD1. There are 17 residues in the CDR3. Germline V lookup: CDR1 DFQATT, CDR2 SNEGSKA (reference sequence). Losses at the gene ends were 0 bases for V and 1 base for J; bases not matched to a gene: 11. In DNA form, the CDR3 reads TGCAGTGCTAGAGACCCTCGACAGGGTAGGGGGAACACTGAAGCTTTCTTT. It yields the protein CSARDPRQGRGNTEAFF.

The chain uses TRBV29-1 and TRBJ2-2; TRBD1 agrees at 10 bases. The CDR3 totals 14 residues. Germline loops: CDR1 SQVTM, CDR2 ANQGSEA. V was pared by 5 bases and J by 4 bases, with 4 bases of the junction left unmatched. CDR3 nucleotides: TGCAGCGTTCGGACAGGGGGAGGCACCGGGGAGCTGTTTTTT. Encoded protein: CSVRTGGGTGELFF.

The V call is TRBV20-1, the J call TRBJ2-5; D is unclear. The CDR3 covers 13 residues. Germline CDR1 is DFQATT and CDR2 is SNEGSKA (reference sequence). Trimming took 7 bases from V and 2 from J, leaving 14 bases between them. CDR3 nucleotide sequence: TGCAGTGTAGTTTCCCCCAGTCAAGAGACCCAGTACTTC. Translating gives CSVVSPSQETQYF.

The chain joins TRBV6-2 or TRBV6-3 to TRBJ1-2; possibly TRBD1 for D (5 bases). The CDR3 totals 14 residues. Trimming took 4 bases from V and 4 from J, leaving 13 bases between them. Germline V lookup: CDR1 MNHEY, CDR2 SVGEGT. This CDR3 is CASSLLGDFYGYTF. The CDR3 DNA reads TGTGCCAGCAGTTTACTGGGGGATTTCTATGGCTACACCTTC.

The gene calls are TRBV6-5 and TRBJ2-5, with 7 bases fitting TRBD1. Germline values: CDR1 MNHEY, CDR2 SVGAGI. The J segment lost 1 base and the V segment lost 1 base, leaving 9 bases of the junction unmatched. This CDR3 region has 17 residues. DNA of the CDR3: TGTGCCAGCAGTTACTTGGACAGGCGGTGGGTCCAAGAGACCCAGTACTTC. Protein sequence: CASSYLDRRWVQETQYF.

This clonotype was detected a few times. V usage is TRBV3-1 and J usage is TRBJ2-3; D perhaps matches TRBD1 (5 bases). Germline CDR1 reads LGHDT; CDR2 reads YNNKEL (reference sequence). This CDR3 is 15 amino acids long. Deletions cut 1 base from V and 4 bases from J, with 12 bases between. In nucleotides, the CDR3 is TGTGCCAGCAGCCAAGGCCAGGGAAGCGCAGATACGCAGTATTTT. As protein: CASSQGQGSADTQYF.

The chain combines TRBV7-8 with TRBJ2-6; no clear D gene. This CDR3 is 16 amino acids long. V dropped 5 bases and J dropped 1 base, with 12 bases sitting between them. CDR1 and CDR2 (germline): SGHVS, FQNEAQ. This CDR3 reads CASSARIGSGANVLTF. Written as DNA, the CDR3 is TGTGCCAGCAGCGCCCGCATTGGGTCTGGGGCCAACGTCCTGACTTTC.

The V call is TRBV7-2, the J call TRBJ2-3, with D uncertain. This CDR3 has 13 amino acids. V was cut by 3 bases and J by 5 bases, with 9 bases left in between. From germline, CDR1 is SGHTA and CDR2 FQGNSA. CDR3 sequence reads: CASSFFPLDTQYF. The CDR3, as DNA: TGTGCCAGCAGCTTTTTTCCACTAGATACGCAGTATTTT.

This clonotype has a single count. The chain has TRBV6-2 or TRBV6-3 and TRBJ1-5; tentatively, D is TRBD1 (6 bases). V lost 4 bases and J 7 bases, leaving 14 bases between the germline ends. CDR1 is MNHEY, CDR2 SVGEGT, per germline. The CDR3 loop spans 14 amino acids. CDR3 bases: TGTGCCAGCAGTTGGACAACAGGGAGGCAGCCCCAGCATTTT. Protein sequence: CASSWTTGRQPQHF.

The chain recombines TRBV4-1 with TRBJ2-2, with 9 nucleotides matching TRBD1. CDR3 length equals 16 residues. Germline loops: CDR1 MGHRA, CDR2 YSYEKL. Trimming at V came to 4 bases and at J to 1 base, leaving 4 bases not matched to a gene. CDR3 DNA: TGCGCCAGCAGCCTGTCGGGACAGGGGAACACCGGGGAGCTGTTTTTT. It encodes CASSLSGQGNTGELFF.

Of note for this clonotype: The germline gene is not matched at one end of the junction; a read error may be the cause. The rearrangement uses TRBV29-1 and TRBJ1-1; 8 positions match TRBD1. Germline CDR1 SQVTM, CDR2 ANQGSEA. The CDR3 contains 11 residues. CDR3: CSVDEGRGLVF. DNA of the CDR3: TGCAGCGTTGATGAGGGCAGGGGGCTCGTCTTT.

This chain links TRBV6-2 or TRBV6-3 with TRBJ1-1; D is unclear. Trimming cost V 4 bases and J 2 bases, with 8 bases left between them. This CDR3 is 13 amino acids long. Per the germline V gene, CDR1 is MNHEY and CDR2 is SVGEGT. CDR3 bases: TGTGCCAGCAGTTTTGGTGGAAACACTGAAGCTTTCTTT. Its translation: CASSFGGNTEAFF.

This clonotype was picked up one time. The chain uses TRBV23-1 and TRBJ2-5; TRBD1 might be the D (6 bases). TRBV23-1 is sorted into the ORF group, with uncertain function. V shed 7 bases and J shed 4 bases, with 16 bases lying between them. The CDR3 extends over 14 amino acids. CDR3 in amino acids: CASTKYRERETQYF. As DNA, the CDR3 is TGCGCCAGCACGAAATACAGGGAACGAGAGACCCAGTACTTC.

The genes are TRBV20-1 and TRBJ1-3, with 7 nucleotides matching TRBD1. V dropped 4 bases and J dropped 6; count of bases not matched to a gene: 3. Germline V gene sequence: CDR1 DFQATT, CDR2 SNEGSKA (reference sequence). The CDR3 runs to 12 residues. For the CDR3, the DNA is TGCAGTGCTACCGGGACAGTAAACACCATATATTTT. It codes for CSATGTVNTIYF.

This clonotype was seen a handful of times. This chain links TRBV29-1 with TRBJ2-5; 10 bases fit TRBD1. The CDR3 is made up of 14 amino acids. V lost 6 bases to trimming and J lost 7 bases; unmatched junction nucleotides: 11. Germline CDR1 reads SQVTM; CDR2 reads ANQGSEA. DNA of the CDR3: TGCAGCGTCCAACAGGACAGGGGGGGTAGGACCCAGTACTTC. This sequence encodes CSVQQDRGGRTQYF.

The chain links TRBV5-1 to TRBJ2-7; 8 bases map to TRBD2. CDR3 size: 14 residues. V was clipped by 2 bases and J by 3 bases; unmatched bases: 4. Germline CDR1 and CDR2: SGHRS and YFSETQ. The CDR3 loop reads CASSFFGGDYEQYF. The CDR3 region has the DNA TGCGCCAGCAGCTTCTTCGGGGGGGACTACGAGCAGTACTTC. Filled out from reference TRBV5-1 and TRBJ2-7, the complete variable domain reads KAGVTQTPRYLIKTRGQQVTLSCSPISGHRSVSWYQQTPGQGLQFLFEYFSETQRNKGNFPGRFSGRQFSNSRSEMNVSTLELGDSALYLCASSFFGGDYEQYFGPGTRLTVT.

V is TRBV7-9 and J is TRBJ2-1; no reliable D call. V lost 5 bases and J lost 6, with 20 bases in between. The CDR3 length is 16 residues. Germline CDR1 reads SEHNR; CDR2 reads FQNEAQ (reference sequence). In DNA form, the CDR3 reads TGTGCCAGCAGCCCCTTAGACTCTCGGCGGCTCAATGAGCAGTTCTTC. Its protein is CASSPLDSRRLNEQFF.

The chain recombines TRBV9 with TRBJ1-3, with D unresolved. Germline V gene data show CDR1 as SGDLS and CDR2 as YYNGEE. The V end was cut by 2 bases, the J end by 4 bases, with 13 bases between. The CDR3 has 15 amino acids. The CDR3 sequence is CASSVQALQGNTIYF. In nucleotides, the CDR3 is TGTGCCAGCAGCGTCCAGGCCCTCCAAGGAAACACCATATATTTT.

This clonotype was recorded only once. The gene calls are TRBV6-2 or TRBV6-3 and TRBJ2-5; D call uncertain. This CDR3 is 12 amino acids long. Deletions cut 2 bases from V and 5 bases from J, with 6 bases between. Germline lookup yields CDR1 MNHEY and CDR2 SVGEGT. The CDR3 sequence: CASSYNGETQYF. The CDR3 DNA is TGTGCCAGCAGTTACAATGGGGAGACCCAGTACTTC.

The chain combines TRBV12-3 or TRBV12-4 with TRBJ2-6, with a possible D match to TRBD1 (5 bases). The V and J ends lost 5 bases and 1 base respectively, with 15 bases between them. CDR3 length equals 17 residues. CDR3 protein: CASSPGESGSGANVLTF. The CDR3 nucleotides read TGTGCCAGCAGTCCAGGCGAATCAGGGTCTGGGGCCAACGTCCTGACTTTC.

This chain joins TRBV4-1 and TRBJ1-2, with 8 bases that match TRBD1. V trimming: 0 bases; J trimming: 4 bases; junction bases outside the gene matches: 4. The CDR3 has 15 amino acids. CDR1 and CDR2 (germline): MGHRA, YSYEKL. DNA for the CDR3: TGCGCCAGCAGCCAAGATGCAGGGGGCACCTATGGCTACACCTTC. This sequence encodes CASSQDAGGTYGYTF.

The V gene is TRBV11-2, the J gene TRBJ1-1; D possibly corresponds to TRBD1 (5 bases). Deletions cut 0 bases from V and 7 bases from J, with 12 bases between. CDR1 is SGHAT and CDR2 is FQNNGV in the germline V gene. The CDR3 extends over 14 amino acids. CDR3 nucleotide sequence: TGTGCCAGCAGCTTAGATTGGCAGGGTGTTGAAGCTTTCTTT. Translated, it gives CASSLDWQGVEAFF.

The DNA for the CDR3 is TGTGCCAGCAGTCCCTTGGGGGCAGGGAAGATCCACGAGCAGTACTTC. Translating gives CASSPLGAGKIHEQYF. V usage is TRBV27 and J usage is TRBJ2-7, with TRBD1 as a possible D gene (6 bases). CDR1 is MNHEY, CDR2 SMNVEV, per germline (reference sequence). The ends were cut back, 5 bases at V and 5 bases at J, with 22 bases in the middle. The CDR3 has 16 amino acids.